The rows below give T cell receptor beta chains drawn from one sample of a study of OX40 agonist ivuxolimab in advanced cancers. The table came from immunoSEQ multiplex PCR; TCRdb's copy has only in-frame clones and leaves some out. The data show tens of thousands of clones, 85% to 95% seen once. The source material was CD4+ or CD8+ T cells sorted from blood, sampled in a trial of the OX40 agonist ivuxolimab. Source of these receptors: an adult with an advanced solid tumor such as melanoma, head and neck, liver or kidney cancer. Both conserved end residues are part of each CDR3. The D gene is left open where the match is weak. Not every row has a clone size; where given, it reads once, few, many or a size class.

cdr3_nt,cdr3_aa,d_call,v_call,j_call,clone_size
TGCGCCAGCAGCTTTGCTCCGGGACGTAAGACCTACGAGCAGTACTTC,CASSFAPGRKTYEQYF,.,TRBV5-1,TRBJ2-7,.
TGTGCCAGCAGCCCCACAGGGGTGAACACTGAAGCTTTCTTT,CASSPTGVNTEAFF,TRBD1,TRBV7-9,TRBJ1-1,.
TGTGCCAGCAGCTTAGTGGGAAAAGAGACCCAGTACTTC,CASSLVGKETQYF,.,TRBV7-2,TRBJ2-5,.
TGCGCCAGCCTAAGTGGGGGCCCGGACAGATTTTCTGGGGCCAACGTCCTGACTTTC,CASLSGGPDRFSGANVLTF,.,TRBV5-1,TRBJ2-6,.
TGTGCCAGCAGTCAGAATCGGGGTCGCTGGGGCTACACCTTC,CASSQNRGRWGYTF,.,TRBV5-4,TRBJ1-2,.
TGTGCCAGCAGTATGCACGGGATCCAAGCTTTCTTT,CASSMHGIQAFF,.,TRBV6-6,TRBJ1-1,.
TGTGCCAGTTGGAATGGGCTTGTGAATCAGCCCCAGCATTTT,CASWNGLVNQPQHF,.,TRBV19,TRBJ1-5,.
TGTGCCAGCAGTTACTCGTTAGCGGGGTACGAGCAGTACTTC,CASSYSLAGYEQYF,TRBD2,TRBV6-6,TRBJ2-7,.
TGTGCCAGCAGTGCGTTTCGGGAGACCCAGTACTTC,CASSAFRETQYF,.,TRBV6-1,TRBJ2-5,.
TGTGCCAGCAGTTTAGGAAGGGGCTCTCGGCAAGAAGCCCAGTACTTC,CASSLGRGSRQEAQYF,.,TRBV28,TRBJ2-5,few
TGTGCCAGCAGCTTAGGGGCGGGAGGGTACAATGAGCAGTTCTTC,CASSLGAGGYNEQFF,TRBD2,TRBV5-4,TRBJ2-1,.
TGTGCCAGCTCACCCTATAGCGGGAGGTTTTTGAGAGAGACCCAGTACTTC,CASSPYSGRFLRETQYF,TRBD2,TRBV18,TRBJ2-5,.
TGTGCCTCCTGGACTTCTGGGGCCAACGTCCTGACTTTC,CASWTSGANVLTF,.,TRBV28,TRBJ2-6,.
TGTGCCAGCAGTTTCGGAATAGTTCCATACAATGAGCAGTTCTTC,CASSFGIVPYNEQFF,.,TRBV28,TRBJ2-1,.
TGTGCCAGCAGCGCAGGCCTGAACACTGAAGCTTTCTTT,CASSAGLNTEAFF,.,TRBV11-3,TRBJ1-1,.
TGTGCCAGCAGCCGGCAGGCAGGGGGAGCGGAGACCCAGTACTTC,CASSRQAGGAETQYF,TRBD1,TRBV5-4,TRBJ2-5,.
TGTGCCAGCAGCCTAACTAGCTCCTACAATGAGCAGTTCTTC,CASSLTSSYNEQFF,.,TRBV7-2,TRBJ2-1,.
TGTGCCAGCAGTTCAGGGTTCCTAGCGGGAGAAGAGACCCAGTACTTC,CASSSGFLAGEETQYF,TRBD2,TRBV6-5,TRBJ2-5,.
TGTGCCAGCTCGCGAGACTCAGGGGGCACTGAAGCTTTCTTT,CASSRDSGGTEAFF,TRBD1,TRBV18,TRBJ1-1,.
TGTGCCAGCAGCGTAGTAGGGAATTCACCCCTCCACTTT,CASSVVGNSPLHF,.,TRBV9,TRBJ1-6,.
TGTGCCAGCAGCTCCTACTCCGGGACTAGCGGAATCACAGATACGCAGTATTTT,CASSSYSGTSGITDTQYF,TRBD2,TRBV7-9,TRBJ2-3,.
TGTGCCAGCAGGACCACCGGGACAGGGAGGCGCGAGCAGTACTTC,CASRTTGTGRREQYF,TRBD1,TRBV6-5,TRBJ2-7,.
TGTGCCAGTAGTTTGGGGGGACAGATAAGACATAATGAAAAACTGTTTTTT,CASSLGGQIRHNEKLFF,TRBD1,TRBV19,TRBJ1-4,once
TGTGCCAGCAGCGTAGTGGCAAACTCCTACAATGAGCAGTTCTTC,CASSVVANSYNEQFF,.,TRBV9,TRBJ2-1,.
TGTGCCAGCAGCTTTCCTGGGTCCACAGATACGCAGTATTTT,CASSFPGSTDTQYF,.,TRBV7-3,TRBJ2-3,.
TGTGCCAGCAGTTTAAGACTAGCGGACAATGAGCAGTTCTTC,CASSLRLADNEQFF,TRBD2,TRBV6-5,TRBJ2-1,.
TGTGCCAGCAGGATGACAGGCCCTAATGAAAAACTGTTTTTT,CASRMTGPNEKLFF,.,TRBV2,TRBJ1-4,.
TGCGCCAGCAGCTTGACAGGAGGCAATCAGCCCCAGCATTTT,CASSLTGGNQPQHF,.,TRBV5-1,TRBJ1-5,.
TGTGCCAGCAGTGAACCGGGACAGAACTATGGCTACACCTTC,CASSEPGQNYGYTF,TRBD1,TRBV6-1,TRBJ1-2,.
TGCGCCAGCAGAAACGACAGAAACACCGGGGAGCTGTTTTTT,CASRNDRNTGELFF,.,TRBV5-1,TRBJ2-2,.
TGTGCCAGCAAAGGACAGTACCAAGAGACCCAGTACTTC,CASKGQYQETQYF,.,TRBV2,TRBJ2-5,once
TGTGCCAGCAGCGTAGTCGAAGGCCATTTGGGAGATACGCAGTATTTT,CASSVVEGHLGDTQYF,.,TRBV9,TRBJ2-3,.
TGTGCCAGTAGTTTGGGCAGGGAGTGGAAGACCGGGGAGCTGTTTTTT,CASSLGREWKTGELFF,.,TRBV19,TRBJ2-2,.
TGTGCCAGCAGCTTAGCAAGGGGGGAGGGTGAAGCTTTCTTT,CASSLARGEGEAFF,.,TRBV7-9,TRBJ1-1,.
TGTGCCAGCAGTTCGTTCGGCTACACCTTC,CASSSFGYTF,.,TRBV6-1,TRBJ1-2,.
TGTGCCAGCAGCTCCGGGACAGGGGACGACTTTACGCACTTC,CASSSGTGDDFTHF,TRBD1,TRBV7-9,TRBJ2-4,.
TGTGCCAGCAGCCAAACGAACCAGGGGGATGAGCAGTACTTC,CASSQTNQGDEQYF,TRBD1,TRBV7-3,TRBJ2-7,once
TGTGCCAGCGGGCGGGCGACCTCCTACGAGCAGTACTTC,CASGRATSYEQYF,.,TRBV6-5,TRBJ2-7,.
TGTGCCAGTAGTATATGGAGACAGGGGAACCAGCCCCAGCATTTT,CASSIWRQGNQPQHF,TRBD1,TRBV19,TRBJ1-5,.
TGCGCCAGCAGCCAAGGGGTGGGGTACAATCAGCCCCAGCATTTT,CASSQGVGYNQPQHF,.,TRBV4-3,TRBJ1-5,.
TGTGCCAGCAGCTTGGGGGCAGGACTACATGAGCAGTTCTTC,CASSLGAGLHEQFF,.,TRBV5-5,TRBJ2-1,.
TGTGCCAGCAGGGACACGGGACGCATTCGGACTGAGCAGTTCTTC,CASRDTGRIRTEQFF,.,TRBV6-1,TRBJ2-1,.
TGTGCCAGCAGCCCAATCGCGGGAGGAACCTACAATGAGCAGTTCTTC,CASSPIAGGTYNEQFF,TRBD2,TRBV14,TRBJ2-1,.
TGTGCCAGCCACTCTGGAAACACCATATATTTT,CASHSGNTIYF,.,TRBV21-1,TRBJ1-3,.
TGTGCCAGTAGTATAGTTCGGGGAAAGGGCACAGATACGCAGTATTTT,CASSIVRGKGTDTQYF,.,TRBV19,TRBJ2-3,.
TGTGCCAGCTCACCCCGGAGTCAGGGGGCCCCAACTAATGAAAAACTGTTTTTT,CASSPRSQGAPTNEKLFF,TRBD1,TRBV18,TRBJ1-4,.
TGTGCCAGCAGCCAAGAACCCAGGGACAGGGAAGCCTACACCTTC,CASSQEPRDREAYTF,TRBD1,TRBV4-2,TRBJ1-2,.
TGCGCCAGCAGCCAAGTACAGGGGGTCGAGGAGACCCAGTACTTC,CASSQVQGVEETQYF,TRBD1,TRBV4-1,TRBJ2-5,.
TGTGCCAGCAGGTCACAGGGTTCGGGCGAGCAGTACTTC,CASRSQGSGEQYF,.,TRBV7-6,TRBJ2-7,once
TGTGCCAGCAGCAAGGGAGTCTCTGGAAACACCATATATTTT,CASSKGVSGNTIYF,.,TRBV9,TRBJ1-3,.
TGTGCCAGCTCAGCCGGGACGGCAGTGGGGGAGCAGTACTTC,CASSAGTAVGEQYF,.,TRBV18,TRBJ2-7,.
TGTGCCAGCAGCCTCGGGACGGCTAATGAAAAACTGTTTTTT,CASSLGTANEKLFF,.,TRBV7-8,TRBJ1-4,.
TGTGCCAGCAGCTTGATAGGGAGAAACGAGCAGTACTTC,CASSLIGRNEQYF,.,TRBV5-4,TRBJ2-7,.
TGTGCCAGTAGTAGATCAGGGGGGGAGGGACAAGAGACCCAGTACTTC,CASSRSGGEGQETQYF,.,TRBV19,TRBJ2-5,.
TGTGCCAGCAGCCCCAGGACGGAAACTGGAAACACCATATATTTT,CASSPRTETGNTIYF,.,TRBV7-8,TRBJ1-3,few
TGTGCCAGCAGCCTCGGCATCGAGGGCTCTGGGGCCAACGTCCTGACTTTC,CASSLGIEGSGANVLTF,.,TRBV11-3,TRBJ2-6,.